The next 28 T cell receptor beta chains were all read from a single sample in a study of cytomegalovirus exposure and HLA in healthy donors. Vbeta (60) and Jbeta (13) primers were used in the PCR. Only in-frame clones appear in the TCRdb table, and some are missing; sequencing was by immunoSEQ multiplex PCR. The sample has approximately 89,000 clones; roughly 80% are singletons. The material sequenced was PBMCs. These receptors all stem from a man in his thirties or forties in good health and CMV-seronegative.

This chain connects TRBV6-5 to TRBJ2-7; TRBD1 agrees at 8 bases. The CDR3 consists of 13 residues. V shed 6 bases and J 3 bases; nucleotides not matched to a gene: 4. Germline values: CDR1 MNHEY, CDR2 SVGAGI. CDR3 coding DNA: TGTGCCAGCAGACCCGGGACAGGCTACGAGCAGTACTTC. As protein: CASRPGTGYEQYF.

The gene calls are TRBV4-1 and TRBJ2-2, with 16 positions matching TRBD2. CDR3 length equals 18 residues. Germline CDR1 reads MGHRA; CDR2 reads YSYEKL. V lost 4 bases, J lost 4 bases, and 6 bases stayed unmatched. CDR3 nucleotide sequence: TGCGCCAGCAGCCCAGGGACTAGCGGGAGGGCGGGCACCGGGGAGCTGTTTTTT. Amino acid sequence: CASSPGTSGRAGTGELFF.

The chain carries TRBV19 and TRBJ1-2, with 7 bases fitting TRBD1. Germline V gene data show CDR1 as LNHDA and CDR2 as SQIVND (reference sequence). This CDR3 contains 14 residues. V lost 3 bases to trimming and J lost 2 bases; unmatched junction nucleotides: 3. DNA of the CDR3: TGTGCCAGTAGTATCATGGGACAGAACTATGGCTACACCTTC. It yields the protein CASSIMGQNYGYTF.

This clone came up once. The chain joins TRBV28 to TRBJ1-1; D unclear. Trimming shortened V by 4 bases and J by 1 base, and 10 bases separated the two germline ends. Germline V CDR1 and CDR2: MDHEN, SYDVKM. The CDR3 consists of 14 residues. In nucleotides, the CDR3 is TGTGCCAGCAGTTGGCCACAGAGGAACACTGAAGCTTTCTTT. This gives the protein CASSWPQRNTEAFF.

This clone was counted only a few times. This chain joins TRBV27 and TRBJ2-7; TRBD1 aligns across 7 bases. J lost 4 bases, V lost 3 bases, and 12 bases had no gene match. Germline CDR1 reads MNHEY; CDR2 reads SMNVEV (reference sequence). The CDR3 is 16 residues long. The CDR3 sequence is CASSFQETGSWYEQYF. Written as DNA, the CDR3 is TGTGCCAGCAGTTTCCAGGAGACAGGGAGTTGGTACGAGCAGTACTTC.

This rearrangement joins TRBV7-2 to TRBJ1-2; TRBD1 might be the D (5 bases). Trimming shortened V by 1 base and J by 6 bases, and 9 bases separated the two germline ends. This CDR3 has 13 amino acids. The germline V gene encodes CDR1 SGHTA and CDR2 FQGNSA. In nucleotides, the CDR3 is TGTGCCAGCAGCTTAGGGGGCCTGGATGGCTACACCTTC. This codes for CASSLGGLDGYTF. Based on the CDR3 plus reference TRBV7-2 and TRBJ1-2, the full variable domain is GAGVSQSPSNKVTEKGKDVELRCDPISGHTALYWYRQSLGQGLEFLIYFQGNSAPDKSGLPSDRFSAERTGGSVSTLTIQRTQQEDSAVYLCASSLGGLDGYTFGSGTRLTVV.

This clone was counted once. The V and J genes are TRBV28 and TRBJ2-1; TRBD2 agrees at 11 bases. The V and J ends lost 3 bases and 8 bases, in that order; junction bases with no gene match: 6. The germline V gene has CDR1 MDHEN and CDR2 SYDVKM. The CDR3 totals 15 residues. CDR3 nucleotides: TGTGCCAGCAGTTTCATAGGTAGCGGGGGGGATGAGCAGTTCTTC. Protein sequence: CASSFIGSGGDEQFF.

V is TRBV6-4 and J is TRBJ1-2; 7 nucleotides align to TRBD1. CDR1 MRHNA and CDR2 SNTAGT come from the germline V gene. Unmatched junction bases numbered 8, after V lost 3 bases and J lost 4 bases. CDR3 length equals 15 residues. The CDR3 DNA is TGTGCCAGCAGTGAAGACGAGGGGGCCAGCTATGGCTACACCTTC. It yields the protein CASSEDEGASYGYTF.

This clone showed up just once. V and J are TRBV5-1 and TRBJ2-1, with 8 bases lining up with TRBD1. Germline trimming cut 0 bases from V and 2 bases from J; bases unmatched to any gene: 7. The CDR3 covers 17 residues. Germline CDR1 reads SGHRS; CDR2 reads YFSETQ. CDR3 in DNA: TGCGCCAGCAGCTTGGGACCGGGACAGGTCACCTACAATGAGCAGTTCTTC. Residues: CASSLGPGQVTYNEQFF.

The gene calls are TRBV4-1 and TRBJ2-5, with 11 positions matching TRBD2. The CDR3 is 17 residues long. The germline V gene has CDR1 MGHRA and CDR2 YSYEKL. With V trimmed by 1 base and J by 5 bases, 9 bases remained unmatched. CDR3 nucleotides: TGCGCCAGCAGCCAAGTCAATAGCGGGGGGGCCGGGGAGACCCAGTACTTC. Translated: CASSQVNSGGAGETQYF.

This sequence joins TRBV6-6 and TRBJ1-5; 12 nucleotides line up with TRBD1. The CDR3 has 13 amino acids. With 6 bases clipped from V and 6 bases from J, the junction kept 0 bases outside the gene matches. Germline CDR1 MNHNY, CDR2 SVGAGI (reference sequence). The CDR3 DNA sequence: TGTGCCAGCAGGGGACAGGGGGCTCAGCCCCAGCATTTT. Protein product: CASRGQGAQPQHF.

V gene TRBV5-1 combines with J gene TRBJ2-5; the match to TRBD2 covers 9 bases. The J call could be wrong; TRBJ2-7 is a better fit for the DNA end. The germline gives CDR1 SGHRS, CDR2 YFSETQ. The CDR3 covers 14 residues. The CDR3 nucleotides are TGCGCCAGCAGGGAAAGCGGGGGGAACTACGAGCAGTACTTC. Its protein is CASRESGGNYEQYF.

The chain's CDR3 is CASRASGSSYEQYF. As DNA, the CDR3 is TGTGCCAGCAGGGCTAGCGGTTCTTCCTACGAGCAGTACTTC. This sequence joins TRBV28 and TRBJ2-7; 7 bases align to TRBD2. V shed 6 bases, J shed 1 base, and the junction held 6 bases outside the gene matches. The CDR3 extends over 14 amino acids. Germline V gene data show CDR1 as MDHEN and CDR2 as SYDVKM.

The V and J genes are TRBV4-2 and TRBJ1-5; TRBD1 is a possible D gene (5 bases). Trimming removed 0 bases at V and 4 bases at J, with 13 bases between. The germline V gene has CDR1 LGHNA and CDR2 YNFKEQ. The CDR3 has 16 residues. The CDR3 loop reads CASSQDTSQGNQPQHF. In DNA, the CDR3 is TGTGCCAGCAGCCAAGATACGAGTCAGGGTAATCAGCCCCAGCATTTT.

This sequence joins TRBV11-2 and TRBJ2-7, with D tentatively TRBD1 (6 bases). CDR1 is SGHAT and CDR2 is FQNNGV in the germline V gene. This CDR3 is built from 15 residues. The V end lost 0 bases, the J end lost 3 bases, and 12 bases lay between the germline ends. The CDR3 bases are TGTGCCAGCAGCTTAGAGGGACACAAGATCTACGAGCAGTACTTC. Its protein is CASSLEGHKIYEQYF.

CDR3 residues: CASSRKFRDPLRGYTF. CDR3 bases: TGTGCCAGTAGTAGAAAGTTCAGGGATCCTTTGCGAGGCTACACCTTC. V gene TRBV19 combines with J gene TRBJ1-2, with D possibly being TRBD1 (5 bases). CDR3 length equals 16 residues. V lost 4 bases to trimming and J lost 8 bases, with 23 bases between them. Looked up from germline, CDR1 is LNHDA and CDR2 is SQIVND (reference sequence). Together with reference TRBV19 and TRBJ1-2, the CDR3 gives the full variable domain: DGGITQSPKYLFRKEGQNVTLSCEQNLNHDAMYWYRQDPGQGLRLIYYSQIVNDFQKGDIAEGYSVSREKKESFPLTVTSAQKNPTAFYLCASSRKFRDPLRGYTFGSGTRLTVV.

The DNA for the CDR3 is TGTGCCAGCAGTGGACTAGCGGAAAACTACGAGCAGTACTTC. Its translation is CASSGLAENYEQYF. The V and J genes are TRBV2 and TRBJ2-7; 9 positions agree with TRBD2. Per the germline V gene, CDR1 is SNHLY and CDR2 is FYNNEI. This CDR3 has 14 residues. V was clipped by 4 bases and J by 3 bases; unmatched bases: 4.

This chain uses TRBV30 with TRBJ1-4; D is perhaps TRBD1 (5 bases). Germline assignment: CDR1 GTSNPN and CDR2 SVGIG (reference sequence). The CDR3 covers 15 residues. V lost 4 bases and J 7 bases, leaving 19 bases between the germline ends. This CDR3 is CAWNPGGGAAEKLFF. The CDR3 DNA follows: TGTGCCTGGAATCCCGGGGGAGGTGCGGCTGAAAAACTGTTTTTT.

The V call is TRBV4-2, the J call TRBJ1-1, with 10 bases identical to TRBD1. J was trimmed by 12 bases and V by 4 bases; bases with no gene match: 17. The CDR3 sequence is 16 residues long. Germline V gene lookup returns CDR1 LGHNA and CDR2 YNFKEQ. CDR3 region: CASSPPRWTGGVVTFF. CDR3 sequence (DNA): TGTGCCAGCAGCCCACCCCGTTGGACAGGGGGGGTCGTAACTTTCTTT.

The chain is built from TRBV7-6 and TRBJ2-7; 8 bases fit TRBD1. The CDR3 loop spans 15 amino acids. V lost 5 bases to trimming and J lost 3 bases; unmatched junction nucleotides: 9. The germline CDR1 and CDR2 sequences are SGHVS and FNYEAQ. The CDR3 is CASSPTDRADYEQYF. For the CDR3, the DNA is TGTGCCAGCAGCCCCACGGACAGGGCCGACTACGAGCAGTACTTC.

This clone appeared a few times. The gene calls are TRBV7-2 and TRBJ2-5, with 10 bases fitting TRBD2. Unmatched junction bases numbered 15, after V lost 3 bases and J lost 11 bases. Germline CDR1 is SGHTA and CDR2 is FQGNSA. CDR3 length equals 16 residues. The CDR3 region is CASSFVEASGSLEQYF. DNA for the CDR3: TGTGCCAGCAGCTTTGTTGAGGCTAGCGGGAGTCTTGAGCAGTACTTC.

This clone has a handful of counts. The chain links TRBV6-5 to TRBJ1-2, with a weak D call TRBD1 (6 bases). Germline V gene data show CDR1 as MNHEY and CDR2 as SVGAGI. Trimming cost V 6 bases and J 6 bases, with 14 bases left between them. The CDR3 runs 13 residues. The DNA of the CDR3 is TGTGCCAGCAGCATCGACAGGTGGGATGGCTACACCTTC. Translated: CASSIDRWDGYTF.

This chain links TRBV6-5 with TRBJ1-6; 7 positions match TRBD1. The CDR3 sequence is 15 residues long. Germline-derived CDR1 and CDR2 are MNHEY and SVGAGI. After removal of 6 bases from V and 4 bases from J, the junction contained 6 bases not matched to a gene. The CDR3 sequence is CASSRRDRYNSPLHF. The CDR3 nucleotides are TGTGCCAGCAGCCGCCGGGACAGATATAATTCACCCCTCCACTTT.

This clone occurred a few times. The chain has TRBV30 and TRBJ1-2; no reliable D call. In germline, CDR1 is GTSNPN, CDR2 SVGIG (reference sequence). The CDR3 consists of 13 residues. The V gene lost 2 bases and the J gene lost 9 bases, with 16 bases spanning the gap. The CDR3 DNA is TGTGCCTGGAGTAACCGGAACCGAGGGAGCTACACCTTC. It specifies CAWSNRNRGSYTF.

V gene TRBV4-3 combines with J gene TRBJ1-4; no firm D call. The V end lost 1 base, the J end lost 0 bases, and 9 bases lay between the germline ends. Germline lookup yields CDR1 LGHNA and CDR2 YSLEER. The CDR3 covers 16 residues. The CDR3, as DNA: TGCGCCAGCAGCCAAGCCCCGGAGACAACTAATGAAAAACTGTTTTTT. Its translation is CASSQAPETTNEKLFF.

The V and J genes are TRBV5-1 and TRBJ1-1; 8 positions match TRBD1. The V gene end was trimmed by 0 bases and the J gene end by 0 bases; junction bases not matched to a gene: 10. Germline V gives CDR1 SGHRS, CDR2 YFSETQ. The CDR3 covers 18 residues. The chain's CDR3 is CASSLGQGHSSMNTEAFF. CDR3 nucleotide sequence: TGCGCCAGCAGCTTGGGACAGGGGCATAGTTCCATGAACACTGAAGCTTTCTTT.

About this clone: Other DNA sequences within the sample encode an identical CDR3. The rearrangement joins TRBV5-4 to TRBJ2-5; 10 bases map to TRBD2. The trim removed 5 bases at V and 0 bases at J, leaving 7 bases unmatched. The length of the CDR3 is 16 residues. The germline CDR1 and CDR2 sequences are SGHNT and YYREEE (reference sequence). Here the CDR3 reads CASSKLAGVDQETQYF. As DNA, the CDR3 is TGTGCCAGCAGTAAGCTAGCGGGGGTAGACCAAGAGACCCAGTACTTC.

The chain has TRBV7-9 and TRBJ1-5, with D possibly TRBD1 on 5 matching bases. Deletions cut 3 bases from V and 2 bases from J, with 14 bases between. This CDR3 has 16 residues. Germline CDR1 reads SEHNR; CDR2 reads FQNEAQ (reference sequence). CDR3 sequence: CASSFYWGDGNQPQHF. The CDR3 nucleotides read TGTGCCAGCAGCTTTTATTGGGGGGATGGCAATCAGCCCCAGCATTTT.